This TCR beta chain was identified in a study of T cells in Graves' hyperthyroidism and ophthalmopathy. Whole-study results and caveats: Blood shared most expanded thyroid clonotypes above 0.001.

Patients showing uncontrolled infection, other autoimmune disease, pregnancy or lactation were ineligible. Per germline, CDR1 MGHRA and CDR2 YSYEKL. Trimming took 2 bases from V and 4 from J; bases not matched to a gene: 14. There are 18 residues in the CDR3. Amplification yielded TCR beta CDR3 regions, with RNA transcripts as the source. The HTBI set primed first-round TCR CDR3 RT-PCR. TCRdb re-called the multiplex PCR reads with MiXCR, one entry per CDR3 protein. Of under 500,000 distinct CDR3 sequences listed, over 12% are singletons. This clonotype was seen many times. Its target is unknown. Sequencing was carried out using blood. The receptor comes from a man in his fifties with Graves' ophthalmopathy. The chain is built from TRBV4-1 and TRBJ2-1; 7 bases fit TRBD2. Here the CDR3 DNA reads TGCGCCAGCAGCCAAAGGCGGGAGCTTGGATTAAGGTACAATGAGCAGTTCTTC. The encoded protein is CASSQRRELGLRYNEQFF.